Following are 31 T cell receptor beta chains from one sample sequenced in a study of shared clonotypes between healthy human individuals. It was CD45RO-negative cells, positively selected for CCR7, that made up naive CD8 cells, with terminally differentiated effector memory CD45RA+ cells excluded. Some clones are missing from TCRdb's copy, which holds only in-frame ones; the method was immunoSEQ multiplex PCR. Among hundreds of thousands of clones, approximately 96% were seen once, and the ten largest hold more than 0.085%. Sample: naive CD8+ T cells sorted from blood. These receptors all stem from a woman aged 25 to 45 in good health.

This sequence joins TRBV21-1 and TRBJ2-5. TRBV21-1 counts as a pseudogene. CDR3 size: 16 residues. The CDR3 loop is CASRREGAPLTETQYF. In nucleotides, the CDR3 is TGTGCCAGCAGGAGGGAGGGGGCGCCCCTGACGGAGACCCAGTACTTC.

This chain links TRBV11-2 with TRBJ2-5; D could derive from TRBD1 or TRBD2 (5 bases each). Germline CDR1 SGHAT, CDR2 FQNNGV. This CDR3 has 14 residues. Trimming left V 1 base short and J 5 bases short, with 11 bases between. The CDR3 DNA reads as TGTGCCAGCAGCTTAGGTCGGGACGGGGAGACCCAGTACTTC. Amino acids: CASSLGRDGETQYF.

The chain combines TRBV7-6 with TRBJ2-5; 7 bases match TRBD2. Trimming at V came to 5 bases and at J to 5 bases, leaving 11 bases not matched to a gene. The germline V gene has CDR1 SGHVS and CDR2 FNYEAQ. This CDR3 comprises 15 residues. CDR3 loop: CASSPLAGASETQYF. CDR3 nucleotides: TGTGCCAGCAGCCCATTGGCGGGAGCCAGCGAGACCCAGTACTTC.

The chain couples TRBV28 to TRBJ2-7, with D possibly TRBD1 on 5 matching bases. The germline V and J ends were trimmed by 5 bases and 3 bases, with 23 bases remaining between them. There are 17 residues in the CDR3. Per the germline V gene, CDR1 is MDHEN and CDR2 is SYDVKM. CDR3 sequence: CASSPYQDALRGYEQYF. The DNA of the CDR3 is TGTGCCAGCAGTCCCTACCAGGACGCCCTTAGGGGCTACGAGCAGTACTTC.

In this sample, this clone turned up once. The V and J genes are TRBV27 and TRBJ2-3; possibly TRBD2 for D (5 bases). Germline CDR1 MNHEY, CDR2 SMNVEV (reference sequence). Trimming took off 6 bases at V and 6 bases at J, with 16 bases between the two ends. The length of the CDR3 is 14 residues. CDR3 residues: CASSKRSRVDTQYF. The CDR3 DNA sequence: TGTGCCAGCAGCAAGCGGTCCCGCGTTGATACGCAGTATTTT.

Concerning this clone itself: The junction departs from germline at one end; a sequencing error may be responsible. The rearrangement uses TRBV28 and TRBJ1-4; D unclear. Germline loops: CDR1 MDHEN, CDR2 SYDVKM. CDR3 size: 11 residues. The CDR3 DNA reads as TGTGCCAGCACCAACGGTCCCTTCAGCATGTTT. Translating gives CASTNGPFSMF.

This clone showed up just a few times. The chain recombines TRBV30 with TRBJ1-2; D perhaps matches TRBD1 (5 bases). Germline CDR1 is GTSNPN and CDR2 is SVGIG (reference sequence). CDR3 size: 13 residues. The V end was cut by 6 bases, the J end by 4 bases, with 15 bases between. The CDR3 loop reads CACRLRGSYGYTF. The CDR3 DNA reads TGTGCCTGTAGACTGAGGGGATCCTATGGCTACACCTTC. Supplemented by reference TRBV30 and TRBJ1-2, the full variable domain reads SQTIHQWPATLVQPVGSPLSLECTVEGTSNPNLYWYRQAAGRGLQLLFYSVGIGQISSEVPQNLSASRPQDRQFILSSKKLLLSDSGFYLCACRLRGSYGYTFGSGTRLTVV.

The rearrangement uses TRBV5-5 and TRBJ1-5; TRBD1 is a possible D gene (5 bases). V shed 1 base and J shed 5 bases, with 16 bases lying between them. Germline CDR1 is SGHKS and CDR2 is YYEKEE (reference sequence). This CDR3 is built from 16 residues. CDR3 in amino acids: CASSLRIRQGHQPQHF. CDR3 nucleotide sequence: TGTGCCAGCAGCTTGAGAATCAGGCAGGGCCATCAGCCCCAGCATTTT.

The V gene is TRBV6-5, the J gene TRBJ1-2; 10 nucleotides agree with TRBD1. The CDR3 has 15 residues. V dropped 6 bases and J dropped 5; count of bases not matched to a gene: 9. The germline gives CDR1 MNHEY, CDR2 SVGAGI. CDR3 region: CASRAGTGAGYGYTF. CDR3 nucleotides: TGTGCCAGCAGAGCCGGGACAGGGGCTGGATATGGCTACACCTTC.

This chain joins TRBV30 and TRBJ2-5; D is unclear. The V and J ends lost 5 bases and 3 bases respectively, with 16 bases between them. Germline assignment: CDR1 GTSNPN and CDR2 SVGIG (reference sequence). The CDR3 extends over 14 amino acids. Written as DNA, the CDR3 is TGTGCCTGGGGAGACATAATGGCGAAAGAGACCCAGTACTTC. Protein: CAWGDIMAKETQYF.

CDR3 sequence reads: CAWSDGILVNTEAFF. CDR3 in DNA: TGTGCCTGGAGTGACGGGATACTGGTGAACACTGAAGCTTTCTTT. The gene calls are TRBV30 and TRBJ1-1; unclear D gene. Trimming cost V 1 base and J 0 bases, with 12 bases left between them. There are 15 residues in the CDR3. The germline V gene has CDR1 GTSNPN and CDR2 SVGIG (reference sequence).

DNA for the CDR3: TGTGCCAGCAGTTCGATGGACGGACTGCACTCCTACGAGCAGTACTTC. Residues: CASSSMDGLHSYEQYF. V is TRBV28 and J is TRBJ2-7; a possible D gene is TRBD2 (5 bases). This CDR3 comprises 16 residues. V lost 4 bases and J lost 0, with 16 bases in between. Germline-derived CDR1 and CDR2 are MDHEN and SYDVKM.

The chain combines TRBV6-6 with TRBJ2-7; TRBD2 is a possible D gene (5 bases). Germline CDR1 is MNHNY and CDR2 is SVGAGI (reference sequence). The CDR3 has 15 residues. The V end lost 5 bases, the J end lost 4 bases, and 18 bases lay between the germline ends. The CDR3 here is CASSPGSSVVYEQYF. The DNA of the CDR3 is TGTGCCAGCAGTCCGGGATCCTCGGTAGTTTACGAGCAGTACTTC.

Of note for this clone: The sample has other DNA sequences that encode this CDR3 too. The CDR3 is CASSLLGNQPQHF. As DNA, the CDR3 is TGTGCCAGCAGTTTGTTAGGCAATCAGCCCCAGCATTTT. The chain employs TRBV27 and TRBJ1-5; D uncertain. Per the germline V gene, CDR1 is MNHEY and CDR2 is SMNVEV (reference sequence). This CDR3 comprises 13 residues. The V and J ends lost 3 bases and 2 bases respectively, with 5 bases between them.

The table lists this clone with a few counts. This specimen includes other DNA sequences encoding the same CDR3. The chain joins TRBV5-6 to TRBJ2-2, with TRBD2 matching over 14 bases. Trimming removed 0 bases from V and 6 bases from J; junction bases left unmatched: 1. CDR3 length equals 16 residues. Germline V gene lookup returns CDR1 SGHDT and CDR2 YYEEEE. CDR3 nucleotides: TGTGCCAGCAGCTTGGGACTAGCGGGAGGGGCCGGGGAGCTGTTTTTT. This gives the protein CASSLGLAGGAGELFF.

The chain links TRBV9 to TRBJ1-4; D remains ambiguous. V was pared by 0 bases and J by 3 bases, with 6 bases between. CDR1 is SGDLS, CDR2 YYNGEE, per germline. There are 14 residues in the CDR3. CDR3 sequence reads: CASSVEAANEKLFF. The CDR3 coding sequence is TGTGCCAGCAGCGTAGAGGCAGCTAATGAAAAACTGTTTTTT. The complete variable domain, with remaining parts taken from reference TRBV9 and TRBJ1-4, reads DSGVTQTPKHLITATGQRVTLRCSPRSGDLSVYWYQQSLDQGLQFLIQYYNGEERAKGNILERFSAQQFPDLHSELNLSSLELGDSALYFCASSVEAANEKLFFGSGTQLSVL.

The chain has TRBV5-1 and TRBJ1-1; 8 bases are a match to TRBD1. J lost 3 bases, V lost 0 bases, and 4 bases had no gene match. Germline V CDR1 and CDR2: SGHRS, YFSETQ. The CDR3 spans 15 residues. In nucleotides, the CDR3 is TGCGCCAGCAGCTTGGGACAGGGGTGGGACACTGAAGCTTTCTTT. Amino acids: CASSLGQGWDTEAFF.

This chain connects TRBV27 to TRBJ2-7; TRBD2 matches at 8 bases. This CDR3 comprises 14 residues. With V trimmed by 3 bases and J by 0 bases, 1 base remained unmatched. Germline-derived CDR1 and CDR2 are MNHEY and SMNVEV (reference sequence). The CDR3 DNA reads TGTGCCAGCAGTTTGACTAGCGACTCCTACGAGCAGTACTTC. It encodes CASSLTSDSYEQYF.

This clone has a single count. Here the CDR3 DNA reads TGTGCCAGCAGCCCCCAGGACAGGCCTAATGAAAAACTGTTTTTT. Protein: CASSPQDRPNEKLFF. V gene TRBV7-9 combines with J gene TRBJ1-4; 7 nucleotides match TRBD1. This CDR3 is 15 amino acids long. Trimming took 5 bases from V and 3 from J; bases not matched to a gene: 6. CDR1 is SEHNR, CDR2 FQNEAQ, per germline (reference sequence).

The rearrangement links TRBV28 to TRBJ2-2; 11 bases align to TRBD2. Germline CDR1 and CDR2: MDHEN and SYDVKM. With 8 bases clipped from V and 2 bases from J, the junction kept 10 bases outside the gene matches. The CDR3 is 17 amino acids. The CDR3 region has the DNA TGTGCCAGCGAACAACGACTAGCGGGAAGAAACACCGGGGAGCTGTTTTTT. Its translation: CASEQRLAGRNTGELFF.

The gene calls are TRBV4-1 and TRBJ2-7, with TRBD2 matching over 11 bases. The CDR3 consists of 16 residues. The germline gives CDR1 MGHRA, CDR2 YSYEKL. V lost 2 bases and J lost 6; bases outside the gene matches: 9. The CDR3 DNA is TGCGCCAGCAGCCAAAGTAGCGGGAGGGTAGTAAGCGAGCAGTACTTC. As protein: CASSQSSGRVVSEQYF.

The V call is TRBV5-6, the J call TRBJ1-3; no clear D gene. The V gene's germline CDR1 is SGHDT and CDR2 YYEEEE. This CDR3 region has 15 residues. V lost 4 bases and J 2 bases, leaving 13 bases between the germline ends. The CDR3 DNA sequence: TGTGCCAGCAGCCCCGGTAGAGCAGCTGGAAACACCATATATTTT. It yields the protein CASSPGRAAGNTIYF.

V usage is TRBV21-1 and J usage is TRBJ1-5. TRBV21-1 is an annotated pseudogene. The CDR3 runs 17 residues. CDR3 nucleotide sequence: TGTGCCAGCAGCAAAGATTATGAGAGGGCAGATCATCAGCCCCAGCATTTT. Translating gives CASSKDYERADHQPQHF.

J is TRBJ2-1 and V is TRBV7-9; no clear D. The CDR3 contains 13 residues. The germline CDR1 and CDR2 sequences are SEHNR and FQNEAQ (reference sequence). V was trimmed by 5 bases and J by 8 bases, leaving 13 bases between them. The CDR3 nucleotides read TGTGCCAGCAGCCTCAACCTGCCGGATGAGCAGTTCTTC. It specifies CASSLNLPDEQFF.

The chain links TRBV2 to TRBJ2-7; 9 nucleotides match TRBD1. Germline V gives CDR1 SNHLY, CDR2 FYNNEI. The CDR3 consists of 14 residues. V was clipped by 6 bases and J by 6 bases; unmatched bases: 9. CDR3: CASSPGTGNREQYF. The DNA of the CDR3 is TGTGCCAGCAGCCCCGGGACAGGGAATCGCGAGCAGTACTTC. The complete variable domain, with remaining parts taken from reference TRBV2 and TRBJ2-7, reads EPEVTQTPSHQVTQMGQEVILRCVPISNHLYFYWYRQILGQKVEFLVSFYNNEISEKSEIFDDQFSVERPDGSNFTLKIRSTKLEDSAMYFCASSPGTGNREQYFGPGTRLTVT.

The rearrangement links TRBV5-1 to TRBJ1-2; maybe TRBD1 (6 bases). This CDR3 has 13 amino acids. Germline assignment: CDR1 SGHRS and CDR2 YFSETQ. V lost 4 bases to trimming and J lost 1 base, with 8 bases between them. The CDR3, as DNA: TGCGCCAGCAGCGTGGACAGTAACTATGGCTACACCTTC. Amino acid sequence: CASSVDSNYGYTF.

The J gene is TRBJ2-4, the V gene TRBV28; tentatively, D is TRBD1 or TRBD2 (5 bases each). The CDR3 extends over 16 amino acids. V was shortened by 5 bases and J by 7 bases, with 21 bases between the two germline ends. CDR1 is MDHEN, CDR2 SYDVKM, per germline. CDR3 DNA: TGTGCCAGCAGTCCACCGGGACGTAATTCAAGGAACATTCAGTACTTC. Translation gives CASSPPGRNSRNIQYF.

The chain uses TRBV27 and TRBJ2-2; D call uncertain. The V end lost 5 bases, the J end lost 6 bases, and 7 bases lay between the germline ends. The CDR3 has 12 residues. Germline values: CDR1 MNHEY, CDR2 SMNVEV (reference sequence). CDR3 amino acids: CASSEKAGELFF. CDR3 sequence (DNA): TGTGCCAGCAGTGAGAAGGCCGGGGAGCTGTTTTTT.

This chain connects TRBV4-1 to TRBJ2-7; 7 nucleotides line up with TRBD2. Germline V gene data show CDR1 as MGHRA and CDR2 as YSYEKL. The trim removed 4 bases at V and 3 bases at J, leaving 9 bases unmatched. The CDR3 has 15 amino acids. Here the CDR3 DNA reads TGCGCCAGCAGCCTAAGTGAGCGGGGATACTACGAGCAGTACTTC. It is translated as CASSLSERGYYEQYF.

The chain is built from TRBV2 and TRBJ1-2; 9 positions agree with TRBD1. Per germline, CDR1 SNHLY and CDR2 FYNNEI. J lost 6 bases, V lost 5 bases, and 13 bases had no gene match. The CDR3 is 16 residues long. The CDR3 coding sequence is TGTGCCAGCAGTTCTACCGGGACAGGGCCTCGACATGGCTACACCTTC. The encoded protein is CASSSTGTGPRHGYTF.

This clone has only one observation. J is TRBJ2-1 and V is TRBV15; D is perhaps TRBD2 (5 bases). Trimming took off 0 bases at V and 7 bases at J, with 16 bases between the two ends. CDR3 size: 16 residues. Germline loops: CDR1 LNHNV, CDR2 YYDKDF (reference sequence). CDR3 nucleotides: TGTGCCACCAGCAGAGATGCCCAGCGGCCACTGAATGAGCAGTTCTTC. The encoded protein is CATSRDAQRPLNEQFF.